This T cell receptor (beta chain) was recorded in a study of T cell responses to AZD1222 COVID-19 vaccine listed by TCRdb under 2021. Regarding the study in general: Because spike-specific TCR depth and breadth did not differ between the two schedules, AZD1222 recipients who got a second dose at roughly 4 weeks were pooled with those who got a second dose at roughly 12 weeks. TCR sequencing was performed for approximately 240 trial participants, of whom around 210 were given two doses of AZD1222 and 26 were given two doses of MenACWY control vaccine. Trial participants were enrolled into age subgroups of 18-55, 56-69 and 70-plus years, which contained 148, 28 and 57 TCR-sequenced participants, respectively. Study-wide conclusions, independent of this receptor: In the small 56-69-year group, the increase in depth fell short of significance, most likely because of low power. Participants were mostly white British, with more females than males. The authors suggested clonal diversity may have been underestimated. After two AZD1222 doses, both the breadth and the depth of spike-specific TCRs were significantly higher than at day 0 and than in MenACWY recipients. Conclusions about previously exposed vaccinees are limited, since just five or six AZD1222 recipients were seropositive for SARS-CoV-2 at baseline. CD4 TCRs associated with the vaccine covered the entire spike protein, and the dominant responses were in regions 160-218 and 743-854. Because no samples from the day 14 peak response were available, repertoires could be characterized only after the peak T cell response. Reportedly, almost half of the unique spike-specific TCRs recognized epitopes lying outside the regions that are mutated in the B.1.351 and B.1.1.7 variants.

The CDR3 regions of human TCRbeta chains were analyzed by immunosequencing. Per the original workflow: Repertoire TCRs were matched against a reference library of SARS-CoV-2-specific TCRs generated with the MIRA antigen-specificity platform. Breadth was defined as the fraction of unique TCRs that were SARS-CoV-2-associated, and depth was defined as the fraction of total T cells that were SARS-CoV-2-associated. Using the MIRA data, each spike-specific TCR was assigned both to the spike region to which the TCR was reactive and to a CD4 or CD8 class. Log10-transformed breadth and depth values were compared by one-way ANOVA with Sidak's multiple comparisons tests. TCRdb obtained this table from immuneACCESS and retained in-frame rearrangements with V and J assigned. These tables miss some clones; where compared with another copy, unresolved V genes account for less than half of the shortfall, and the remainder is unexplained. Clonal size and the V and J genes are those of that table, whereas D and trimming came from the DNA. The sample has approximately 67,000 clones on record, around four fifths of them singletons. The ten most abundant clones make up roughly 20% of the sample.

With regard to this clone: This clone's antigen is unknown. Within one base of it there is no much larger clone, and no base qualities were kept.

The time point label for this specimen denotes: baseline before first vaccination. The vaccinee samples were drawn from two UK trials, COV001 and COV002, one of which was a single-blind randomized controlled phase 2/3 trial testing AZD1222 (ChAdOx1 nCoV-19) in healthy adults. For TCRbeta chain sequencing, PBMC samples were collected from trial participants at day 0 and at day 28 after the second dose. Sequenced material: peripheral blood, taken on day 0 of AZD1222 vaccination. This TCR was sampled from an adult in good health.

This receptor carries the CDR3 CAWTQGAKVEQFF. The DNA is as follows: TGTGCCTGGACCCAGGGGGCTAAGGTTGAGCAGTTCTTC. The chain employs TRBV30 and TRBJ2-1, and 8 junction bases match TRBD1. Trimmed from V: 4 bases; trimmed from J: 9 bases; junction bases lacking a gene match: 8. From cysteine to phenylalanine, the CDR3 is 13 amino acids long. The kept DNA is CDR3 alone, 39 bases in frame from the first base. CDR1 and CDR2 were assigned from the germline V gene (reference sequence) as GTSNPN and SVGIG. The variable domain in full, with residues beyond the CDR3 obtained from the reference TRBV30 and TRBJ2-1 genes, is SQTIHQWPATLVQPVGSPLSLECTVEGTSNPNLYWYRQAAGRGLQLLFYSVGIGQISSEVPQNLSASRPQDRQFILSSKKLLLSDSGFYLCAWTQGAKVEQFFGPGTRLTVL.